This TCR beta chain was recovered during a study of blood T cell repertoires in COVID-19 (dated by TCRdb to the early 2020s). The study in broad terms: Samples from collaborators originated in the United States, Italy and Spain and spanned both the acute and convalescent phases of COVID-19. The dataset comprised deeply sampled blood TCRbeta repertoires from subjects exposed to, actively infected with, or recovered from COVID-19. The prospective study material was composed of cDNA or gDNA derived from T cells, B-cell-depleted T cells, or PBMCs. Where HLA class I and class II types were available, the types were taken from metadata supplied by the sample provider, not from assay-based typing. The sample metadata nearly always contained a de-identified subject ID, COVID-19 status, age in years and sex. The repertoires were released in a freely available public database meant as a resource for research on the immune response to SARS-CoV-2. Samples were obtained from the ongoing ImmuneRACE study (first 160 participants) and from over a thousand subjects provided by 6 global collaborators.

TCRbeta CDR3 regions were amplified from genomic DNA using the immunoSEQ Assay, a bias-controlled multiplex PCR. Concerning the study's data processing: The number of nucleated cells in each sample was estimated by amplification of reference gene primers within the assay. To quantify the absolute abundance of each unique TCRbeta CDR3 rearrangement, sequence reads were collapsed and filtered. Productive Simpson clonality was computed per sample as the square root of Simpson's diversity index over productive rearrangements. TCRdb obtained this table from immuneACCESS and retained in-frame rearrangements with V and J assigned. These tables miss some clones; where compared with another copy, unresolved V genes account for less than half of the shortfall, and the remainder is unexplained. D and trimming were read from the DNA, whereas the V and J calls and clone size are those reported in that table. The sample data list around 290,000 clones, and 80% to 90% of these were observed just once. Under 15% of the sample is in the top ten clones.

One collaborating source in Seattle enrolled patients while the patients were actively infected and followed the patients over time throughout the course of disease. Whole blood was collected in K2EDTA tubes by collaborating institutions according to the institutions' own protocols. For TCRbeta analysis, collaborators shipped samples in one of three forms: frozen whole blood, isolated PBMCs, or DNA extracted from either of those sample types. As concerns this clone: The antigen it binds to is not known. Qualities for individual bases were not recorded, and no much larger clone is one base off.

Paper-wide results and their limitations: The amount of clinical and demographic metadata varied by source and participant and was provided uncurated.

The CDR3 holds 14 amino acids from the cysteine to the phenylalanine. CDR3 DNA only is kept here, 42 bases in frame from base 1. CDR1 and CDR2 are drawn from the germline V gene: SGHNT, YENEEA. Between the V and J ends, shortened by 1 base and 2 bases respectively, the junction contains 8 bases. The origin of this receptor is a woman in her 70s with COVID-19, enrolled during active disease. The material sequenced was peripheral blood. The rearranged chain carries TRBV11-3 and TRBJ2-5; the D gene identity is not certain. The DNA sequence is as follows: TGTGCCAGCAGCTTAGCTAGTGGGCAAGAGACCCAGTACTTC. This encodes CASSLASGQETQYF. With the portions outside the CDR3 filled from the reference TRBV11-3 and TRBJ2-5 genes, the complete variable region becomes EAGVVQSPRYKIIEKKQPVAFWCNPISGHNTLYWYLQNLGQGPELLIRYENEEAVDDSQLPKDRFSAERLKGVDSTLKIQPAELGDSAVYLCASSLASGQETQYFGPGTRLLVL.